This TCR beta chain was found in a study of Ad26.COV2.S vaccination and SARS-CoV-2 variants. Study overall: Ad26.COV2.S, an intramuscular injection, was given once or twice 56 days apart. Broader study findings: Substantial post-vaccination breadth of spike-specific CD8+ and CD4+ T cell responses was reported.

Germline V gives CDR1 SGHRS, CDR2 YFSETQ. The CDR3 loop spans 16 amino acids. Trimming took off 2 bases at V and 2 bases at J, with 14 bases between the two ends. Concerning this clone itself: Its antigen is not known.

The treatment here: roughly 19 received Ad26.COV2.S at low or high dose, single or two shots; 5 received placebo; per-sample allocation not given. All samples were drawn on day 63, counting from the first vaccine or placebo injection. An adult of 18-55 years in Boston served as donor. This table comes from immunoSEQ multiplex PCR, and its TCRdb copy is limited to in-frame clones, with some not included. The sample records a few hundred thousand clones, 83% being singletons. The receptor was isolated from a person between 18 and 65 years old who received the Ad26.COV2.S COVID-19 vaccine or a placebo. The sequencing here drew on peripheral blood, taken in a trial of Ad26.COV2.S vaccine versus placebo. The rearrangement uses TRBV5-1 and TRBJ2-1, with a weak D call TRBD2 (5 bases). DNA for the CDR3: TGCGCCAGCAGCTTAGGTCCCGGGAACCCCTACAATGAGCAGTTCTTC. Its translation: CASSLGPGNPYNEQFF.